This is a list of T cell receptor beta chains from one sample in a study of Graves' ophthalmopathy and Graves' hyperthyroidism. Using its own MiXCR run on the multiplex PCR reads, TCRdb lists one record per CDR3 protein. The sample has 600,000 to 950,000 distinct CDR3 sequences; roughly 40% are singletons. The sample was peripheral blood. Source of these receptors: an adult man with Graves' ophthalmopathy. CDR3s include the opening cysteine and the closing phenylalanine or tryptophan.

len: 15
v_gene: TRBV7-3
j_gene: TRBJ2-7
CDR3aa: CASSSGAGGSYEQYF

len: 12
v_gene: TRBV29-1
j_gene: TRBJ2-7
CDR3aa: CSAGQGYYEQYF

len: 14
v_gene: TRBV7-2
j_gene: TRBJ2-7
CDR3aa: CASSFTDQIYEQYF

len: 16
v_gene: TRBV2
j_gene: TRBJ2-7
CDR3aa: CASSSPGNIRVDEQYF

len: 17
v_gene: TRBV5-5
j_gene: TRBJ1-5
CDR3aa: CASSCDPRGQADQPQHF

len: 15
v_gene: TRBV19
j_gene: TRBJ1-5
CDR3aa: CASSRGGTGDQPQHF

len: 14
v_gene: TRBV24-1
j_gene: TRBJ1-5
CDR3aa: CASSTDRAGQAQHF

len: 18
v_gene: TRBV9
j_gene: TRBJ1-1
CDR3aa: CASSPSGQGGFMNTEAFF

len: 12
v_gene: TRBV10-3
j_gene: TRBJ1-5
CDR3aa: CAITNGDQPQHF

len: 17
v_gene: TRBV20-1
j_gene: TRBJ1-6
CDR3aa: CSARDRDSGERLRSLHF

len: 13
v_gene: TRBV7-2
j_gene: TRBJ1-1
CDR3aa: CASSLDGAGGAFF

len: 15
v_gene: TRBV2
j_gene: TRBJ2-2
CDR3aa: CASSGPGRDTGELFF

len: 10
v_gene: TRBV7-3
j_gene: TRBJ2-7
CDR3aa: CAQPGQEQYF

len: 15
v_gene: TRBV2
j_gene: TRBJ1-1
CDR3aa: CASSPSTGGRTEAFF

len: 17
v_gene: TRBV2
j_gene: TRBJ1-5
CDR3aa: CASSERGVINSNQPQHF

len: 12
v_gene: TRBV7-9
j_gene: NA
CDR3aa: CASSQDFNEQYF

len: 13
v_gene: TRBV25-1
j_gene: TRBJ1-4
CDR3aa: CASSFQGYEKLFF

len: 14
v_gene: TRBV10-3
j_gene: TRBJ2-5
CDR3aa: CAISELGGGETQYF

len: 14
v_gene: TRBV5-4
j_gene: TRBJ1-2
CDR3aa: CASSFFGQNYGYTF

len: 17
v_gene: TRBV2
j_gene: TRBJ1-6
CDR3aa: CASSYLSSTEHNSPLHF

len: 10
v_gene: TRBV2
j_gene: TRBJ1-1
CDR3aa: CASTYTEAFF

len: 14
v_gene: TRBV5-8
j_gene: TRBJ2-5
CDR3aa: CASSSGTSEETQYF

len: 15
v_gene: TRBV7-3
j_gene: TRBJ2-5
CDR3aa: CASSLNGGTQETQYF

len: 17
v_gene: TRBV7-8
j_gene: TRBJ2-2
CDR3aa: CASSLVFSASLTGELFF

len: 15
v_gene: TRBV7-9
j_gene: TRBJ2-5
CDR3aa: CASSLESRGIKTQYF

len: 15
v_gene: TRBV5-1
j_gene: TRBJ1-2
CDR3aa: CASSSTGQGYYGYTF

len: 15
v_gene: TRBV7-2
j_gene: TRBJ2-3
CDR3aa: CASSLNRIRTDTQYF

len: 12
v_gene: TRBV20-1
j_gene: TRBJ2-7
CDR3aa: CSASNRPYEQYF

len: 16
v_gene: TRBV16
j_gene: TRBJ2-5
CDR3aa: CASSQSAILSQETQYF

len: 15
v_gene: TRBV19
j_gene: TRBJ1-5
CDR3aa: CASSIDRLSNQPQHF

len: 17
v_gene: TRBV14
j_gene: TRBJ2-2
CDR3aa: CASSPVGGPVNTGELFF

len: 15
v_gene: TRBV2
j_gene: TRBJ1-2
CDR3aa: CASSPRDTQNYGYTF

len: 16
v_gene: TRBV20-1
j_gene: TRBJ2-7
CDR3aa: CSAIPGLAGGPREQYF

len: 14
v_gene: TRBV15
j_gene: TRBJ1-2
CDR3aa: CASGAPGQIYGYTF

len: 14
v_gene: TRBV7-9
j_gene: TRBJ2-2
CDR3aa: CANSRRENTGELFF